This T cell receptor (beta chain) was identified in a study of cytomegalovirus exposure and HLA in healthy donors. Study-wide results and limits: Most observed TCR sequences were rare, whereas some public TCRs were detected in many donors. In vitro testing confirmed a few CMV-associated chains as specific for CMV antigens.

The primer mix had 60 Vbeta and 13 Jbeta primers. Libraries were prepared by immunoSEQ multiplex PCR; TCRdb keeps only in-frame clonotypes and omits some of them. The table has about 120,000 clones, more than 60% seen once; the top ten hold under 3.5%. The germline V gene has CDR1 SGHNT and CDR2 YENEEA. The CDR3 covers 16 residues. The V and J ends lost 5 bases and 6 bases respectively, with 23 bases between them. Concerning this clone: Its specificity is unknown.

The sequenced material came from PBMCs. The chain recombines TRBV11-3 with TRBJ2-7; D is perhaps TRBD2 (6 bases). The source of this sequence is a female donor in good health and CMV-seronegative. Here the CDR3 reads CASSPGGSRDLSEQYF. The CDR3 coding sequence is TGTGCCAGCAGCCCCGGGGGTAGCAGAGACCTCTCCGAGCAGTACTTC.